Sequencing of this T cell receptor (beta chain) was carried out in a study of T cells expressing NK-cell markers. Each CDR3 protein gets one entry in TCRdb, which reprocessed the 5' RACE reads and gives no DNA. Its clone listing holds about 460,000 distinct CDR3 sequences. The germline gives CDR1 SGHAT, CDR2 FQNNGV. The CDR3 spans 16 residues. The TCR originated in a woman aged 45-60 years in good health. This chain uses TRBV11-2 with TRBJ2-1; TCRdb's D call, TRBD1, is unchecked because there is no DNA. Sequencing used blood T cells: a sorted CD56 or NKG2C T cell subset, CD4+ or CD8+ T cells, or bulk PBMC T cells (not recorded which). The CDR3 reads CATSDFRDRGNDKQFF.